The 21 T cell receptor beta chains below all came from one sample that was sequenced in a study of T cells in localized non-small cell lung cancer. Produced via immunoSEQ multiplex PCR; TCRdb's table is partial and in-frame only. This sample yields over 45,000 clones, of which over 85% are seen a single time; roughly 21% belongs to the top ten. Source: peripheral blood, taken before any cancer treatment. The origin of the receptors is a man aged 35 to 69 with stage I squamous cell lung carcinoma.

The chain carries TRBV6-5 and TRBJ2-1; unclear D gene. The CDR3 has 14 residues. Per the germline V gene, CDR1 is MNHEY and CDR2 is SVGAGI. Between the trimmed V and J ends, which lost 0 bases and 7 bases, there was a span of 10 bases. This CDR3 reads CASSYSKALNEQFF. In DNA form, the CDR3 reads TGTGCCAGCAGTTACTCTAAGGCCCTAAATGAGCAGTTCTTC.

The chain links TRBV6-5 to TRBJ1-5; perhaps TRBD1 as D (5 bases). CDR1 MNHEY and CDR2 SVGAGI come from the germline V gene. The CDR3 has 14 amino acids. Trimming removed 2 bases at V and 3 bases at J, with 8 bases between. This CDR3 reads CASSYAGTNQPQHF. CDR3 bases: TGTGCCAGCAGTTACGCGGGGACCAATCAGCCCCAGCATTTT.

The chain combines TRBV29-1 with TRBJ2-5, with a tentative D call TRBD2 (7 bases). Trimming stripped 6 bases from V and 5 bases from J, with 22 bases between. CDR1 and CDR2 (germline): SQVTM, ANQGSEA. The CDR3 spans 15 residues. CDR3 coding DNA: TGCAGCGTCCTAGGGGGGGACCAAGCTGGCGAGACCCAGTACTTC. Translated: CSVLGGDQAGETQYF.

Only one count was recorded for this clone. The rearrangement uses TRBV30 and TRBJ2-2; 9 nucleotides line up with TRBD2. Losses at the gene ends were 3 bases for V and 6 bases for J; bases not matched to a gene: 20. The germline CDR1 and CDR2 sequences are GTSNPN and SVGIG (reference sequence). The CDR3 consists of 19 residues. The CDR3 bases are TGTGCCTGGAGGGGAGTGATCTTTAGCGGGAGATCCGGGGCCGGGGAGCTGTTTTTT. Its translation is CAWRGVIFSGRSGAGELFF.

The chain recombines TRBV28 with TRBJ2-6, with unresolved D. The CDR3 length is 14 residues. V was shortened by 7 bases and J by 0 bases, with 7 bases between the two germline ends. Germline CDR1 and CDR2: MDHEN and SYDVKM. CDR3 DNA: TGTGCCAGCACCCATTTCTCTGGGGCCAACGTCCTGACTTTC. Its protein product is CASTHFSGANVLTF.

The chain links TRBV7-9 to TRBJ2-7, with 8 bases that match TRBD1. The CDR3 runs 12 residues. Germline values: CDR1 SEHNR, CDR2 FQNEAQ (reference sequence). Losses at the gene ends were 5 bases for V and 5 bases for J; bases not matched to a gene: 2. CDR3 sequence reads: CASSRQGHEQYF. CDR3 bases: TGTGCCAGCAGCCGACAGGGGCACGAGCAGTACTTC.

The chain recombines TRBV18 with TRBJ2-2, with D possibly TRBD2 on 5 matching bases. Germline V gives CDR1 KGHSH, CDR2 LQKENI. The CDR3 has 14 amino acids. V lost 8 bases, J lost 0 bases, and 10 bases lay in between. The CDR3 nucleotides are TGTGCCAGCAGCGGACGGGCGAACACCGGGGAGCTGTTTTTT. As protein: CASSGRANTGELFF. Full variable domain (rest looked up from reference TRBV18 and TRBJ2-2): NAGVMQNPRHLVRRRGQEARLRCSPMKGHSHVYWYRQLPEEGLKFMVYLQKENIIDESGMPKERFSAEFPKEGPSILRIQQVVRGDSAAYFCASSGRANTGELFFGEGSRLTVL.

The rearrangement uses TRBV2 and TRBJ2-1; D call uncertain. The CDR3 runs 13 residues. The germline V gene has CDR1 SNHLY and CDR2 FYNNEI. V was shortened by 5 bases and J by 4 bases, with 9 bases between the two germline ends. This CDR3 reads CASSRTDYNEQFF. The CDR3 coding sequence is TGTGCCAGCAGTCGGACGGATTACAATGAGCAGTTCTTC.

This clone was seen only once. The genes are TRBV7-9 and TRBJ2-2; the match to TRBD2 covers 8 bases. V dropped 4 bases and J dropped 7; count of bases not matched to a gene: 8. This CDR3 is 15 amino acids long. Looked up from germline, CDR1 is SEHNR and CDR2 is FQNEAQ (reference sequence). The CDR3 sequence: CASSSSTSGYGELFF. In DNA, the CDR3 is TGTGCCAGCAGCTCATCTACTAGCGGTTACGGGGAGCTGTTTTTT.

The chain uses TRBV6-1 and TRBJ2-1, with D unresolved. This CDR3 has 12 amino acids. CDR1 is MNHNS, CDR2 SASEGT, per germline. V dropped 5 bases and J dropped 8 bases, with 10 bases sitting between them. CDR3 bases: TGTGCCAGCAGTCCACGGTCTGATGAGCAGTTCTTC. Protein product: CASSPRSDEQFF.

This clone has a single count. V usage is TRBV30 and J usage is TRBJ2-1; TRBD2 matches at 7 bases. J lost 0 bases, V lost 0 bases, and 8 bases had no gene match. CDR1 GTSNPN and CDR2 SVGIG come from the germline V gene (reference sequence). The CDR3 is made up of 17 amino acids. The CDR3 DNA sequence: TGTGCCTGGAGTGTAAGATGGGGCGGGAGCTCCTACAATGAGCAGTTCTTC. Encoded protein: CAWSVRWGGSSYNEQFF.

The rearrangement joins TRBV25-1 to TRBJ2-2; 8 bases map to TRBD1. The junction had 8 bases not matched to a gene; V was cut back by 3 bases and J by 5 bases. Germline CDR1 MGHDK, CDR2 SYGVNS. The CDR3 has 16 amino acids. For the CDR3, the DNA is TGTGCCAGCAGTGAGCTTCGGACAGGGATGACCGGGGAGCTGTTTTTT. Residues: CASSELRTGMTGELFF.

CDR3 amino acids: CASRVANTGELFF. The CDR3 DNA follows: TGTGCCAGCAGAGTCGCGAACACCGGGGAGCTGTTTTTT. The rearrangement joins TRBV28 to TRBJ2-2, with unresolved D. V was cut by 6 bases and J by 0 bases, with 5 bases left in between. Per the germline V gene, CDR1 is MDHEN and CDR2 is SYDVKM. The CDR3 extends over 13 amino acids.

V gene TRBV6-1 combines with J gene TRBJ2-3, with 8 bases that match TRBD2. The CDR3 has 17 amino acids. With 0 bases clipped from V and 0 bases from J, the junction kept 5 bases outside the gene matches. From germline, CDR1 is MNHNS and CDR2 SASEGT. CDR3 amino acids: CASSEALSGTSTDTQYF. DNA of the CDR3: TGTGCCAGCAGTGAAGCCCTTAGCGGGACTAGCACAGATACGCAGTATTTT.

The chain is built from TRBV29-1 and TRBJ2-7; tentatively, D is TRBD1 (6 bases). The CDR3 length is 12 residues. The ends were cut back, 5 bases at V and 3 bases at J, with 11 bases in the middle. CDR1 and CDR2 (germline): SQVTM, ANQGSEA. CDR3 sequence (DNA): TGCAGCGTTCGTGAACAGGGCTACGAGCAGTACTTC. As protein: CSVREQGYEQYF.

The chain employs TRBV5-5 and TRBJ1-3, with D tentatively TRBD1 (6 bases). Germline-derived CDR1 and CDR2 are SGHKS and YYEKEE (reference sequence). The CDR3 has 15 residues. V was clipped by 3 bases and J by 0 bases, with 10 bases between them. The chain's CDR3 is CASSWDTSSGNTIYF. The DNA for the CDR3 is TGTGCCAGCAGCTGGGACACGAGCTCTGGAAACACCATATATTTT.

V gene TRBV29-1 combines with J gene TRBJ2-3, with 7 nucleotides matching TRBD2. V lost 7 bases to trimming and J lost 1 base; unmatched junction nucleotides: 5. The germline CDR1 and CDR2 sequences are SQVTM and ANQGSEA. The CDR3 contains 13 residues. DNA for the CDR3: TGCAGCGGGGGGGAGGGGCGCACAGATACGCAGTATTTT. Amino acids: CSGGEGRTDTQYF.

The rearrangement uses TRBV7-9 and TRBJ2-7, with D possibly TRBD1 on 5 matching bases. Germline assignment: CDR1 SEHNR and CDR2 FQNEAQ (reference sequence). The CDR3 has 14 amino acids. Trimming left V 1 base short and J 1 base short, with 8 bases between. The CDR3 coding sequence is TGTGCCAGCAGCTTAGGGGGCAATTCCTACGAGCAGTACTTC. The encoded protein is CASSLGGNSYEQYF.

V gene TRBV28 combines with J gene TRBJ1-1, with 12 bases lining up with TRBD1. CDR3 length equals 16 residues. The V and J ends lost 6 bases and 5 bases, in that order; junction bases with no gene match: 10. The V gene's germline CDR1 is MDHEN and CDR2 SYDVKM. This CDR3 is CASSPAGTGGWTEAFF. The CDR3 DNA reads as TGTGCCAGCAGCCCAGCCGGGACAGGGGGCTGGACTGAAGCTTTCTTT.

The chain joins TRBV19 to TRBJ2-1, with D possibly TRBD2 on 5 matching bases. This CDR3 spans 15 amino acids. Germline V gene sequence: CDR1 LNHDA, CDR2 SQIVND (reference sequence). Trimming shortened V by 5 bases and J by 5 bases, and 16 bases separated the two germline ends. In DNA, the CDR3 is TGTGCCAGTAGTTGGGCTAGCACTCCACACAATGAGCAGTTCTTC. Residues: CASSWASTPHNEQFF.

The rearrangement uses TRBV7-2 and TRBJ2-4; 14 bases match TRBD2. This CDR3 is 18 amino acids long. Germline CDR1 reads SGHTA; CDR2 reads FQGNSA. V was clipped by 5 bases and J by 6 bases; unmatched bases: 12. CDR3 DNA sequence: TGTGCCAGCAGCCCCTCCGGGACTAGCGGGAGATGGGGAAACATTCAGTACTTC. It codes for CASSPSGTSGRWGNIQYF.